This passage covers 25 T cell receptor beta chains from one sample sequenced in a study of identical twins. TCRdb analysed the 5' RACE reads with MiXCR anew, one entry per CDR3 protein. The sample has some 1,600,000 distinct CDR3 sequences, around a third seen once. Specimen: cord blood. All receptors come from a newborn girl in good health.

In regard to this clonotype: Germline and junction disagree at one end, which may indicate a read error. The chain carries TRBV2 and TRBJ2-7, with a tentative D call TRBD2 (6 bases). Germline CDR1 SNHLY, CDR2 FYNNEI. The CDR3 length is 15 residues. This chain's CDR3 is CVSRVQVGGSYEQYF. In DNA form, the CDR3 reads TGTGTCAGCAGGGTACAGGTCGGGGGCTCCTACGAGCAGTACTTC. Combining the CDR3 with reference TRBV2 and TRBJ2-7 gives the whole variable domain EPEVTQTPSHQVTQMGQEVILRCVPISNHLYFYWYRQILGQKVEFLVSFYNNEISEKSEIFDDQFSVERPDGSNFTLKIRSTKLEDSAMYFCVSRVQVGGSYEQYFGPGTRLTVT.

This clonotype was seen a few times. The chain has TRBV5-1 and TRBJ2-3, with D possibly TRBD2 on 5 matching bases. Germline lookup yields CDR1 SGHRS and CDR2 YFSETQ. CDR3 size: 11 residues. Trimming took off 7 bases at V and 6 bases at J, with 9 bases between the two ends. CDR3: CASPRGDTQYF. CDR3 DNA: TGCGCCAGCCCGCGAGGGGATACGCAGTATTTT.

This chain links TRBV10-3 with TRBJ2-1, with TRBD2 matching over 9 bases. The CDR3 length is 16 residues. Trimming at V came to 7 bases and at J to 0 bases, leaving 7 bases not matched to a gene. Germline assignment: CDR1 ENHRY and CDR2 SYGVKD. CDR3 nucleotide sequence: TGTGCCATCAAAGGTAGCGGGGGTTCCTCCTACAATGAGCAGTTCTTC. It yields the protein CAIKGSGGSSYNEQFF.

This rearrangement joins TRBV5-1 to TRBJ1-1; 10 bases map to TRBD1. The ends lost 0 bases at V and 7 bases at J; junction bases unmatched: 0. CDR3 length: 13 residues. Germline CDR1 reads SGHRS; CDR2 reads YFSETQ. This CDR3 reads CASSLGDRGEAFF. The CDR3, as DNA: TGCGCCAGCAGCTTGGGGGACAGGGGTGAAGCTTTCTTT.

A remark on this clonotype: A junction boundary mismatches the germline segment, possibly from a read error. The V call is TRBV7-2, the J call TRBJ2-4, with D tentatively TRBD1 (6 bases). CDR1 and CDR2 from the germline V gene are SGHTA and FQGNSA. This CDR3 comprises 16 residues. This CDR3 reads CASGLQGLMTKNIQYF. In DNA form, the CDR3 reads TGTGCCAGCGGCTTGCAGGGGCTTATGACCAAAAACATTCAGTACTTC.

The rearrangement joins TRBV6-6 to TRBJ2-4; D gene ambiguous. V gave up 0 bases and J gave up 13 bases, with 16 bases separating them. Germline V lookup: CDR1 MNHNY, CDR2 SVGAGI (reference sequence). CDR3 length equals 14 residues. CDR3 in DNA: TGTGCCAGCAGTTACTCTCCAGTAAGTTTGGAGCAGTACTTC. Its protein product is CASSYSPVSLEQYF.

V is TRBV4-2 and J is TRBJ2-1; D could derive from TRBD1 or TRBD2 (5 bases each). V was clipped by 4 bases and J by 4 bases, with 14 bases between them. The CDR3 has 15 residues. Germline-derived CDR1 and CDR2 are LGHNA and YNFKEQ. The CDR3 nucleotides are TGTGCCAGCAGCCGGCTCCGGGACCCATACAATGAGCAGTTCTTC. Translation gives CASSRLRDPYNEQFF.

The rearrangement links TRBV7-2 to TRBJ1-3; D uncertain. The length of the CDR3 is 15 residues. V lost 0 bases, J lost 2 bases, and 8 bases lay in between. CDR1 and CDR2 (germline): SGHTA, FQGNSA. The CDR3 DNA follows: TGTGCCAGCAGCTTAGCTATTGCCGCTGGAAACACCATATATTTT. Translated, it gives CASSLAIAAGNTIYF.

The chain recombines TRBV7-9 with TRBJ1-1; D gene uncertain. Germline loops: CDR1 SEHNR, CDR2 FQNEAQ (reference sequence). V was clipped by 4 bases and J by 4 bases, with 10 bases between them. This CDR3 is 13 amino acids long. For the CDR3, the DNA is TGTGCCAGCAGCTCAAGTTGGGGCACTGAAGCTTTCTTT. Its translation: CASSSSWGTEAFF.

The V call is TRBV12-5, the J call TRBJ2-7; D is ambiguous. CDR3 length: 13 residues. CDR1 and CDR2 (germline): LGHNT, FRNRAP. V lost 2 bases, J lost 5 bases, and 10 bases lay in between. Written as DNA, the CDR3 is TGTGCTAGTGGTTTGACAACTGTGGACGAGCAGTACTTC. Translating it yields CASGLTTVDEQYF.

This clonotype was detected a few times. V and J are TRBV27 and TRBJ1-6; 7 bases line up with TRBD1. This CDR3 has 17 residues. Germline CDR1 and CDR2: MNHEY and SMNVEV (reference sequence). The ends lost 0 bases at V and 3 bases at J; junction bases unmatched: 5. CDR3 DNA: TGTGCCAGCAGTTTATCCTACAGGACAGGCTATAATTCACCCCTCCACTTT. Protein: CASSLSYRTGYNSPLHF.

In nucleotides, the CDR3 is TGTGCCAGAGGTGGACAGGGGGCAAACCCTAGCTCCTACGAGCAGTACTTC. This gives the protein CARGGQGANPSSYEQYF. The chain recombines TRBV2 with TRBJ2-7, with 11 positions matching TRBD1. In germline, CDR1 is SNHLY, CDR2 FYNNEI. V shed 9 bases, J shed 0 bases, and the junction held 13 bases outside the gene matches. This CDR3 region has 17 residues.

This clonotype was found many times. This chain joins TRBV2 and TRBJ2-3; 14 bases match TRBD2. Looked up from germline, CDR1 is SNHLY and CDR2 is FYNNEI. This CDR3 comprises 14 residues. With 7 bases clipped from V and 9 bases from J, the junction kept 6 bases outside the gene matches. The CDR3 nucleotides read TGTGCCAGCAACCCGGGACTAGCGGGAGACACGCAGTATTTT. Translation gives CASNPGLAGDTQYF. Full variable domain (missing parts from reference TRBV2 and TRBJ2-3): EPEVTQTPSHQVTQMGQEVILRCVPISNHLYFYWYRQILGQKVEFLVSFYNNEISEKSEIFDDQFSVERPDGSNFTLKIRSTKLEDSAMYFCASNPGLAGDTQYFGPGTRLTVL.

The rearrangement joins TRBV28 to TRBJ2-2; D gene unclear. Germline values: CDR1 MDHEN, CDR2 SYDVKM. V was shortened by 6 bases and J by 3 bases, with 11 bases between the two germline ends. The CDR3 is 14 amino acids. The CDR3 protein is CASSSRSDTGELFF. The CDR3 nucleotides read TGTGCCAGCAGCAGTAGGTCGGACACCGGGGAGCTGTTTTTT. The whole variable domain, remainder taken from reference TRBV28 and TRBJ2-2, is DVKVTQSSRYLVKRTGEKVFLECVQDMDHENMFWYRQDPGLGLRLIYFSYDVKMKEKGDIPEGYSVSREKKERFSLILESASTNQTSMYLCASSSRSDTGELFFGEGSRLTVL.

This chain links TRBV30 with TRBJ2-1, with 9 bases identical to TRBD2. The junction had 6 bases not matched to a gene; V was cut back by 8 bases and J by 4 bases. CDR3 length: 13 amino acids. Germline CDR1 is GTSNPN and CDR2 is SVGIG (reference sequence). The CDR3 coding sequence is TGTGCCGGAAGCGGGGGGAGTTACAATGAGCAGTTCTTC. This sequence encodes CAGSGGSYNEQFF.

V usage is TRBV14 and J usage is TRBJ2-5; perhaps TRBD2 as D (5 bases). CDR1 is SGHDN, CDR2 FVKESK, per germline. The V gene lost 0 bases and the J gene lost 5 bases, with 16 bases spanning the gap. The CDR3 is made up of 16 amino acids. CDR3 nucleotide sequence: TGTGCCAGCAGCCAAGATCGGGGTGTGTTACAGGAGACCCAGTACTTC. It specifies CASSQDRGVLQETQYF. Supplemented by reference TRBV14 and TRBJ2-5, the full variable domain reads EAGVTQFPSHSVIEKGQTVTLRCDPISGHDNLYWYRRVMGKEIKFLLHFVKESKQDESGMPNNRFLAERTGGTYSTLKVQPAELEDSGVYFCASSQDRGVLQETQYFGPGTRLLVL.

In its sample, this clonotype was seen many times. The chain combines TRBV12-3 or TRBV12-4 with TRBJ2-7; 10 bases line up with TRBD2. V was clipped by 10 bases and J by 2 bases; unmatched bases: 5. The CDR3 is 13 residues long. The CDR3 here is CATRTSGTYEQYF. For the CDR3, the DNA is TGTGCCACCCGGACTAGCGGTACCTACGAGCAGTACTTC.

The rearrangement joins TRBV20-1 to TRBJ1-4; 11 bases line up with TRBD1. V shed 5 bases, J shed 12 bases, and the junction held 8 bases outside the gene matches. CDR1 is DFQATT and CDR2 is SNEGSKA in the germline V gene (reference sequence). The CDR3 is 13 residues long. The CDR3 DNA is TGCAGTGCTCCTGGACAGGGGGCGCAGGAACTGTTTTTT. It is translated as CSAPGQGAQELFF.

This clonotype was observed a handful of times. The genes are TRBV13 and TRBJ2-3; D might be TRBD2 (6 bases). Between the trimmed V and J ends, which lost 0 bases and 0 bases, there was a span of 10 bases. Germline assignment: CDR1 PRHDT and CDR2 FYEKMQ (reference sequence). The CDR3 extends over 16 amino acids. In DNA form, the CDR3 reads TGTGCCAGCAGCTTAGGGGCGGGGAGCAGCACAGATACGCAGTATTTT. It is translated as CASSLGAGSSTDTQYF.

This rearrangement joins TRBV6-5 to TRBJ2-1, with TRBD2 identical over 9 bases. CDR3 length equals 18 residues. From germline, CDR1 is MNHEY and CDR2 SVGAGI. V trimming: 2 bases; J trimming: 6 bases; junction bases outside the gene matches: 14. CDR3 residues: CASSYPRGSASGINEQFF. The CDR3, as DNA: TGTGCCAGCAGTTACCCCCGGGGAAGTGCTAGCGGGATCAATGAGCAGTTCTTC.

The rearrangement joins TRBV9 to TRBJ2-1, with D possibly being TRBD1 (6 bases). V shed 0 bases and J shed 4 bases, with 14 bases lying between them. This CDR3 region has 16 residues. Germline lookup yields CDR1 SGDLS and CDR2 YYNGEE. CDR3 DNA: TGTGCCAGCAGCGTAGTAGAGGTAGGGGGTTACAATGAGCAGTTCTTC. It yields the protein CASSVVEVGGYNEQFF.

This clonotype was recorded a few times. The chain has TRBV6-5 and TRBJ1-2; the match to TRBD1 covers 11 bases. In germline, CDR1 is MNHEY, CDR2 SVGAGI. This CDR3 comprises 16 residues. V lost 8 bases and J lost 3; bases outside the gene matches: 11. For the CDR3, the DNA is TGTGCCAGCTCCTACGCGGGGACAGGGGGTGACTATGGCTACACCTTC. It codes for CASSYAGTGGDYGYTF.

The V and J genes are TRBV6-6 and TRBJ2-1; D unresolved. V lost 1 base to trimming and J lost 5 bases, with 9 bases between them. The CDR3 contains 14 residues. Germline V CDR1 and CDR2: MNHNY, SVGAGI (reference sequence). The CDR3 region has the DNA TGTGCCAGCAGTTACTTCAGCGCGGACAATGAGCAGTTCTTC. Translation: CASSYFSADNEQFF.

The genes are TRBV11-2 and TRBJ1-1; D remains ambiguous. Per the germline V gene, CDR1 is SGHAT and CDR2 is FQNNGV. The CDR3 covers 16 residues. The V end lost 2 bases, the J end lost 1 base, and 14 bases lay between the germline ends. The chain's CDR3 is CASSLLGGGRNTEAFF. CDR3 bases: TGTGCCAGCAGCTTACTAGGCGGCGGCAGGAACACTGAAGCTTTCTTT.

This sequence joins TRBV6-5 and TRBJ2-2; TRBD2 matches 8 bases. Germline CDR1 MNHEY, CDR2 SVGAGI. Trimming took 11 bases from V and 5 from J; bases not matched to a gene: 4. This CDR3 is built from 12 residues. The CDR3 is CAAGLVTGELFF. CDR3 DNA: TGTGCCGCGGGACTAGTGACCGGGGAGCTGTTTTTT.